The source of this T cell receptor beta chain is a study of siplizumab effects on memory and regulatory T cells. Overall study findings and caveats: Tracing alloreactive clones into unstimulated subsets worked for only a minor fraction of them.

The CDR3 runs 18 residues. V lost 1 base and J 0 bases, leaving 19 bases between the germline ends. Germline V gene lookup returns CDR1 SGHDT and CDR2 YYEEEE. As to this clone: The target antigen is unknown.

Method: immunoSEQ multiplex PCR; TCRdb's copy keeps in-frame clones and lacks some. Of approximately 100,000 clones in the sample, roughly 95% were seen once. The rearrangement joins TRBV5-6 to TRBJ1-1, with D unresolved. Specimen: non-Treg CD4+ T cells sorted from blood. The receptor was derived from a human donor in good health. CDR3 region: CASSLFSGAANVNTEAFF. DNA of the CDR3: TGTGCCAGCAGCTTGTTTTCCGGAGCCGCAAACGTGAACACTGAAGCTTTCTTT.